The next 17 T cell receptor beta chains were all read from a single sample in a study of Graves' ophthalmopathy and Graves' hyperthyroidism. For repertoire sequencing, the TCR beta CDR3 regions were amplified from RNA transcripts. Scientists carried out first-round RT-PCR using HTBI primers and then a second-round multiplex PCR. A single record per CDR3 protein comes from TCRdb applying MiXCR to the multiplex PCR reads. Among 660,000 or so distinct CDR3 sequences listed, more than 40% were seen once. The source material was peripheral blood. These receptor sequences come from an adult man with Graves' ophthalmopathy.

The chain joins TRBV29-1 to TRBJ2-7, with 11 bases lining up with TRBD2. The V gene end was trimmed by 7 bases and the J gene end by 3 bases; junction bases not matched to a gene: 14. Germline loops: CDR1 SQVTM, CDR2 ANQGSEA. This CDR3 is 16 amino acids long. Here the CDR3 DNA reads TGCAGCGCCACGGGACTAGCGGAGGGAGGGGACTACGAGCAGTACTTC. As protein: CSATGLAEGGDYEQYF.

In its sample, this clonotype was seen once. A much larger clone differs by one base, so this may be a read error. The missing conserved phenylalanine or tryptophan at the end of this CDR3 makes a read error likely. V and J are TRBV5-1 and TRBJ1-1; 8 bases match TRBD1. Germline assignment: CDR1 SGHRS and CDR2 YFSETQ. The junction had 9 bases not matched to a gene; V was cut back by 2 bases and J by 6 bases. The CDR3 extends over 15 amino acids. CDR3 DNA: TGCGCCAGCAGCTTCAGGACAGGGCACTATGCTGAAGCTTTCCTT. Its protein product is CASSFRTGHYAEAFL.

This clonotype was recorded many times. The chain links TRBV20-1 to TRBJ2-7; D is possibly TRBD1 (6 bases). Per the germline V gene, CDR1 is DFQATT and CDR2 is SNEGSKA (reference sequence). V was cut by 1 base and J by 2 bases, with 12 bases left in between. The CDR3 spans 14 residues. The CDR3 spells CSARGRTGTYEQYF. The CDR3 bases are TGCAGTGCTAGAGGTCGAACAGGGACCTACGAGCAGTACTTC.

This clonotype was observed many times. The chain joins TRBV19 to TRBJ1-1, with D possibly being TRBD1 (6 bases). The length of the CDR3 is 15 residues. Per the germline V gene, CDR1 is LNHDA and CDR2 is SQIVND (reference sequence). Trimming left V 7 bases short and J 6 bases short, with 21 bases between. The CDR3 nucleotides read TGTGCCAGTAAGCGCCAAGGGGGTCTCACGTCTGAAGCTTTCTTT. Its protein is CASKRQGGLTSEAFF.

For this clonotype: A much larger clone is a single base away; this may be a read error. V and J are TRBV5-1 and TRBJ1-4; possible D gene TRBD1, 5 bases. This CDR3 region has 14 residues. Germline CDR1 SGHRS, CDR2 YFSETQ. CDR3 bases: TGCGCCAGCAGCTTCCGGGGGTTTGGGGAAAAACTGCTTTTT. This gives the protein CASSFRGFGEKLLF.

This sequence joins TRBV5-1 and TRBJ2-7; D gene uncertain. Trimming took 7 bases from V and 9 from J, leaving 14 bases between them. CDR3 size: 11 residues. Germline V gene sequence: CDR1 SGHRS, CDR2 YFSETQ. The CDR3 reads CASGLRSVQYF. The CDR3, as DNA: TGCGCCAGCGGCCTGAGGTCCGTGCAGTACTTC.

CDR3 region: CSDGPGYEQYF. DNA for the CDR3: TGCAGCGACGGCCCAGGGTACGAGCAGTACTTC. This sequence joins TRBV29-1 and TRBJ2-7; possibly TRBD1 for D (5 bases). Trimming took off 7 bases at V and 4 bases at J, with 11 bases between the two ends. Germline CDR1 SQVTM, CDR2 ANQGSEA. The CDR3 sequence is 11 residues long.

This chain uses TRBV2 with TRBJ2-2; weak D call: TRBD2 (5 bases). Trimming took 5 bases from V and 3 from J, leaving 7 bases between them. The germline V gene has CDR1 SNHLY and CDR2 FYNNEI. The CDR3 extends over 13 amino acids. The CDR3 reads CASSTRDTGELFF. The CDR3 nucleotides read TGTGCCAGCAGTACTAGGGACACCGGGGAGCTGTTTTTT.

The V and J genes are TRBV7-2 and TRBJ2-2, with a tentative D call TRBD2 (5 bases). Germline V gives CDR1 SGHTA, CDR2 FQGNSA. V was cut by 8 bases and J by 8 bases, with 15 bases left in between. The CDR3 runs to 13 residues. The CDR3 DNA reads as TGTGCCAGCCGCCCCCGGGGTCCTGGGGAGCTGTTTTTT. The encoded protein is CASRPRGPGELFF.

The chain carries TRBV7-9 and TRBJ2-7; the match to TRBD2 covers 11 bases. J lost 6 bases, V lost 2 bases, and 15 bases had no gene match. Germline V CDR1 and CDR2: SEHNR, FQNEAQ (reference sequence). The CDR3 contains 18 residues. In nucleotides, the CDR3 is TGTGCCAGCAGCTTAACGTCGGGACTAGCGGCGGAGAAAGGCGAGCAGTACTTC. It yields the protein CASSLTSGLAAEKGEQYF.

This clonotype was detected ten times or more. The rearrangement links TRBV11-3 to TRBJ1-1, with a tentative D call TRBD1 (5 bases). The germline CDR1 and CDR2 sequences are SGHNT and YENEEA. CDR3 size: 13 residues. The germline V and J ends were trimmed by 3 bases and 5 bases, with 10 bases remaining between them. CDR3 loop: CASSFTGWTEAFF. CDR3 DNA: TGTGCCAGCAGCTTTACAGGCTGGACTGAAGCTTTCTTT.

J is TRBJ1-2 and V is TRBV29-1; D possibly corresponds to TRBD1 (6 bases). Germline CDR1 SQVTM, CDR2 ANQGSEA. The CDR3 runs to 15 residues. V was clipped by 4 bases and J by 3 bases, with 18 bases between them. The CDR3 DNA reads TGCAGCGTTGGGGCAGGGGAGGACAGCCACTATGGCTACACCTTC. Translation: CSVGAGEDSHYGYTF.

The chain employs TRBV15 and TRBJ2-7, with 8 bases matching TRBD1. The CDR3 loop spans 15 amino acids. The germline V gene encodes CDR1 LNHNV and CDR2 YYDKDF (reference sequence). Trimming took 5 bases from V and 5 from J; bases not matched to a gene: 11. The CDR3 region is CATSQIRTGINEQYF. CDR3 nucleotides: TGTGCCACCAGCCAAATTAGGACAGGGATAAACGAGCAGTACTTC. Full variable domain (outside the CDR3, taken from reference TRBV15 and TRBJ2-7): DAMVIQNPRYQVTQFGKPVTLSCSQTLNHNVMYWYQQKSSQAPKLLFHYYDKDFNNEADTPDNFQSRRPNTSFCFLDIRSPGLGDTAMYLCATSQIRTGINEQYFGPGTRLTVT.

In this sample, this clonotype turned up many times. This chain uses TRBV7-9 with TRBJ1-6; 8 bases agree with TRBD1. After removal of 2 bases from V and 9 bases from J, the junction contained 3 bases not matched to a gene. Germline CDR1 reads SEHNR; CDR2 reads FQNEAQ (reference sequence). The CDR3 is made up of 14 amino acids. The CDR3 reads CASSLQGAVSPLHF. The CDR3 DNA is TGTGCCAGCAGCTTACAGGGGGCAGTTTCACCCCTCCACTTT. Based on the CDR3 plus reference TRBV7-9 and TRBJ1-6, the full variable domain is DTGVSQNPRHKITKRGQNVTFRCDPISEHNRLYWYRQTLGQGPEFLTYFQNEAQLEKSRLLSDRFSAERPKGSFSTLEIQRTEQGDSAMYLCASSLQGAVSPLHFGNGTRLTVT.

Concerning this clonotype: A much larger clone differs by one base, so this may be a read error. The rearrangement joins TRBV19 to TRBJ2-7, with TRBD1 matching over 9 bases. Germline CDR1 reads LNHDA; CDR2 reads SQIVND (reference sequence). The CDR3 consists of 14 residues. Here the CDR3 reads CASSIGQGTYGQYF. DNA for the CDR3: TGTGCCAGTAGTATCGGACAGGGGACCTACGGGCAGTACTTC.

This clonotype appeared many times. V is TRBV7-9 and J is TRBJ1-4; 7 bases map to TRBD1. CDR3 length: 14 residues. Trimming took 1 base from V and 7 from J; bases not matched to a gene: 3. The germline CDR1 and CDR2 sequences are SEHNR and FQNEAQ (reference sequence). CDR3 in amino acids: CASSLGGGSEKLFF. CDR3 coding DNA: TGTGCCAGCAGCTTAGGAGGGGGCAGTGAAAAACTGTTTTTT.

This clonotype has just one count. One end of the junction is discordant with germline, which a read error may explain. This sequence joins TRBV7-9 and TRBJ2-7, with D maybe TRBD2 (5 bases). Germline V gene data show CDR1 as SEHNR and CDR2 as FQNEAQ (reference sequence). This CDR3 is 14 amino acids long. CDR3 nucleotide sequence: TGTGCCAGCAGCCCCGAACCCAACACCGGGGAGCTGTACTTC. It encodes CASSPEPNTGELYF.